The 14 T cell receptor beta chains below all came from one sample that was sequenced in a study of blood T cells in healthy people across ages. PCR was performed a second time for roughly 7 to 12 cycles using a sample-barcoded 5' primer and a J-beta primer mix. Using its own MiXCR run on the 5' RACE reads, TCRdb lists one record per CDR3 protein. Here the sample spans about 1.4 million distinct CDR3 sequences, approximately 60% being singletons. The sample was blood. The source of these receptors is a man aged 18-30 years in good health.

The chain combines TRBV6-2 or TRBV6-3 with TRBJ1-5, with 7 bases lining up with TRBD1. The CDR3 extends over 15 amino acids. Trimming at V came to 5 bases and at J to 6 bases, leaving 10 bases not matched to a gene. Germline CDR1 MNHEY, CDR2 SVGEGT. This chain's CDR3 is CASSKRQGRGQPQHF. CDR3 DNA: TGTGCCAGCAGTAAACGACAGGGTAGGGGTCAGCCCCAGCATTTT.

The chain employs TRBV25-1 and TRBJ2-5; 10 bases map to TRBD1. V lost 10 bases to trimming and J lost 1 base; unmatched junction nucleotides: 18. This CDR3 has 18 amino acids. CDR1 is MGHDK and CDR2 is SYGVNS in the germline V gene. The CDR3 sequence: CAKQEGQGLPTRQETQYF. CDR3 in DNA: TGTGCCAAGCAGGAGGGACAGGGGCTTCCGACCCGCCAAGAGACCCAGTACTTC.

V is TRBV27 and J is TRBJ2-7; tentatively, D is TRBD1 (5 bases). Trimming left V 3 bases short and J 4 bases short, with 13 bases between. In germline, CDR1 is MNHEY, CDR2 SMNVEV (reference sequence). The CDR3 covers 14 residues. The CDR3 DNA reads as TGTGCCAGCAGTTTTTTGGACAATCTATACGAGCAGTACTTC. Amino acid sequence: CASSFLDNLYEQYF.

The chain carries TRBV29-1 and TRBJ1-2; D is unclear. Per the germline V gene, CDR1 is SQVTM and CDR2 is ANQGSEA. The CDR3 contains 15 residues. Trimming took 0 bases from V and 4 from J, leaving 15 bases between them. CDR3 nucleotides: TGCAGCGTTGAAGATGGAAGGGATGGAGGCTATGGCTACACCTTC. It codes for CSVEDGRDGGYGYTF.

The chain is built from TRBV15 and TRBJ2-3; possible D gene TRBD1, 5 bases. V lost 1 base and J 4 bases, leaving 9 bases between the germline ends. CDR1 and CDR2 from the germline V gene are LNHNV and YYDKDF (reference sequence). The CDR3 covers 14 residues. The CDR3 protein is CATSRARASDTQYF. The DNA of the CDR3 is TGTGCCACCAGCAGAGCCAGGGCCTCAGATACGCAGTATTTT.

This clonotype was detected only a few times. The CDR3 DNA follows: TGTGCCAGCGCCTCCCCAGGGACAGTTCCGTGTGGCTACACCTTC. Protein product: CASASPGTVPCGYTF. The rearrangement links TRBV28 to TRBJ1-2; 7 bases agree with TRBD1. In germline, CDR1 is MDHEN, CDR2 SYDVKM. Trimming at V came to 8 bases and at J to 7 bases, leaving 16 bases not matched to a gene. The CDR3 length is 15 residues.

The rearrangement uses TRBV7-9 and TRBJ2-7; no clear D. Germline CDR1 SEHNR, CDR2 FQNEAQ (reference sequence). The CDR3 is made up of 11 amino acids. Deletions cut 1 base from V and 8 bases from J, with 6 bases between. The CDR3 loop reads CASSLEIKQYF. In DNA form, the CDR3 reads TGTGCCAGCAGCTTAGAGATCAAGCAGTACTTC. The full variable domain, completed using reference TRBV7-9 and TRBJ2-7, is DTGVSQNPRHKITKRGQNVTFRCDPISEHNRLYWYRQTLGQGPEFLTYFQNEAQLEKSRLLSDRFSAERPKGSFSTLEIQRTEQGDSAMYLCASSLEIKQYFGPGTRLTVT.

The chain couples TRBV28 to TRBJ1-2; D remains ambiguous. Per the germline V gene, CDR1 is MDHEN and CDR2 is SYDVKM. The CDR3 contains 12 residues. Trimming removed 2 bases at V and 4 bases at J, with 5 bases between. CDR3 loop: CASSLEFYGYTF. The CDR3 bases are TGTGCCAGCAGTTTAGAGTTCTATGGCTACACCTTC.

The rearrangement links TRBV5-1 to TRBJ2-2; tentatively, D is TRBD1 or TRBD2 (5 bases each). The CDR3 runs to 13 residues. Trimming removed 3 bases at V and 6 bases at J, with 9 bases between. CDR1 is SGHRS, CDR2 YFSETQ, per germline. The CDR3 nucleotides read TGCGCCAGCAGCTGGGACGCAGCCGGGGAGCTGTTTTTT. Translating it yields CASSWDAAGELFF. Complete variable domain (other parts from reference TRBV5-1 and TRBJ2-2): KAGVTQTPRYLIKTRGQQVTLSCSPISGHRSVSWYQQTPGQGLQFLFEYFSETQRNKGNFPGRFSGRQFSNSRSEMNVSTLELGDSALYLCASSWDAAGELFFGEGSRLTVL.

The chain recombines TRBV7-2 with TRBJ2-1; D is unresolved. With 2 bases removed from V and 3 bases from J, the gap between germline ends came to 8 bases. CDR3 size: 14 residues. From germline, CDR1 is SGHTA and CDR2 FQGNSA. The CDR3 reads CASSLSADYNEQFF. The CDR3 region has the DNA TGTGCCAGCAGCTTATCCGCAGACTACAATGAGCAGTTCTTC.

The chain combines TRBV10-3 with TRBJ2-1; 7 bases align to TRBD1. The CDR3 consists of 15 residues. Germline CDR1 reads ENHRY; CDR2 reads SYGVKD. The trim removed 0 bases at V and 6 bases at J, leaving 5 bases unmatched. DNA for the CDR3: TGTGCCATCAGTGAGTCCCTGGACAGGTCCAATGAGCAGTTCTTC. This sequence encodes CAISESLDRSNEQFF.

The chain recombines TRBV24-1 with TRBJ1-1, with a tentative D call TRBD1 (6 bases). Germline values: CDR1 KGHDR, CDR2 SFDVKD. The CDR3 loop spans 16 amino acids. Trimming cost V 4 bases and J 0 bases, with 14 bases left between them. In nucleotides, the CDR3 is TGTGCCACCAGTGAGGGACCGGGACACTTGAACACTGAAGCTTTCTTT. This sequence encodes CATSEGPGHLNTEAFF.

The chain is built from TRBV11-1 and TRBJ2-5; TRBD1 or TRBD2 may be the D gene (5 bases each). The tail of the sequence fits TRBJ2-7 better, so the J call may be wrong. The CDR3 has 21 residues. Germline V gives CDR1 SGHAT, CDR2 FQDESV (reference sequence). The DNA of the CDR3 is TGTGCCAGCAGCTTATTTTTCGGGGCGTATTCGGTCGCGCAGCAACCGTACGAGCAGTACTTC. Its translation is CASSLFFGAYSVAQQPYEQYF.

This chain uses TRBV12-3 or TRBV12-4 with TRBJ2-1, with 7 bases fitting TRBD1. This CDR3 has 15 residues. J lost 4 bases, V lost 5 bases, and 8 bases had no gene match. The CDR3 DNA is TGTGCCAGCAGTGAATCAGGGGGTCGGTACAATGAGCAGTTCTTC. Translating it yields CASSESGGRYNEQFF.